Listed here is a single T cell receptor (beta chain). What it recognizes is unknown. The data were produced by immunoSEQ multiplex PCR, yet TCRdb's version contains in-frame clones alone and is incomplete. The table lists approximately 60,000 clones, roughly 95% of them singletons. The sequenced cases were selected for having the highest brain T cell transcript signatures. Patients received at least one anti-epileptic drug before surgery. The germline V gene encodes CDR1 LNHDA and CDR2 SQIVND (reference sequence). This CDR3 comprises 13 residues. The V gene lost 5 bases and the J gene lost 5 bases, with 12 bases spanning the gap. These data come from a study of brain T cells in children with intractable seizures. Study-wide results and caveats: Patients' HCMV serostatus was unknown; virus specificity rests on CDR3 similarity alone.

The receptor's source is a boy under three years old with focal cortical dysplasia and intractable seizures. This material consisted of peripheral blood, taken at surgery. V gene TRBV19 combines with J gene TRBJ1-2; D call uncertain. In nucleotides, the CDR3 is TGTGCCAGTAGTGACACGGACGAGTATGGCTACACCTTC. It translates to CASSDTDEYGYTF. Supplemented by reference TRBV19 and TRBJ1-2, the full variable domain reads DGGITQSPKYLFRKEGQNVTLSCEQNLNHDAMYWYRQDPGQGLRLIYYSQIVNDFQKGDIAEGYSVSREKKESFPLTVTSAQKNPTAFYLCASSDTDEYGYTFGSGTRLTVV.